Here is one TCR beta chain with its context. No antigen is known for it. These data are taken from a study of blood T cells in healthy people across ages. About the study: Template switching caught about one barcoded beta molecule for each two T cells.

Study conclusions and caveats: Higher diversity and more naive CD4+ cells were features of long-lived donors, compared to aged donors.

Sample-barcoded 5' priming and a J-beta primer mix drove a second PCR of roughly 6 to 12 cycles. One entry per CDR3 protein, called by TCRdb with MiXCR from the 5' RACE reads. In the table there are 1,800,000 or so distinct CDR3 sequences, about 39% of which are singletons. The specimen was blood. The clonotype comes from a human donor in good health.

Here the CDR3 reads CASSPVGSGEKLFF. Here the CDR3 DNA reads TGTGCCAGCAGCCCAGTGGGGTCAGGGGAAAAACTGTTTTTT. V is TRBV7-2 and J is TRBJ1-4; tentatively, D is TRBD1 (5 bases). CDR1 SGHTA and CDR2 FQGNSA come from the germline V gene. The CDR3 runs to 14 residues. Between the trimmed V and J ends, which lost 5 bases and 8 bases, there was a span of 15 bases.